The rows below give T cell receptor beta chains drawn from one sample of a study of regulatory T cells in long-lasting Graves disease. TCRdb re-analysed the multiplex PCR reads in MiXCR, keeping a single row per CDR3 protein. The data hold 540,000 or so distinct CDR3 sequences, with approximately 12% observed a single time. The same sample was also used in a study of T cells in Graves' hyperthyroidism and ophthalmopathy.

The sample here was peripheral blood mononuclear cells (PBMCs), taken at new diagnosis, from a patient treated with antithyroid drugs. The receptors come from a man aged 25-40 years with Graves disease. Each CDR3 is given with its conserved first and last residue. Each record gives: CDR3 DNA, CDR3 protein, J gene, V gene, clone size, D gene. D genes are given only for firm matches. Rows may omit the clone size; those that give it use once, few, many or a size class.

CDR3nt: TGTGCCAGCAGCGTAGACTGGAACACCGGGGAGCTGTTTTTT
CDR3aa: CASSVDWNTGELFF
j_gene: TRBJ2-2
v_gene: TRBV9
abundance: -
d_gene: -

CDR3nt: TGTGCCAGCAGACGCGGCCTAGCGGGGGGGCGGGACGAGCAGTACTTC
CDR3aa: CASRRGLAGGRDEQYF
j_gene: TRBJ2-7
v_gene: TRBV27
abundance: many
d_gene: TRBD2

CDR3nt: TGCGCCAGCAGCCGTTTTTGGGGACAGGATTACGAGCAGTACTTC
CDR3aa: CASSRFWGQDYEQYF
j_gene: TRBJ2-7
v_gene: TRBV4-1
abundance: -
d_gene: TRBD1

CDR3nt: TGTGCCAGCAGTTTTTCCCCGGGACTAGGAGGCACAGATACGCAGTATTTT
CDR3aa: CASSFSPGLGGTDTQYF
j_gene: TRBJ2-3
v_gene: TRBV6-2/TRBV6-3
abundance: many
d_gene: TRBD2

CDR3nt: TGTGCCAGCAGTGCTCGGGGGAGCACTGAAGCTTTCTTT
CDR3aa: CASSARGSTEAFF
j_gene: TRBJ1-1
v_gene: TRBV12-3/TRBV12-4
abundance: -
d_gene: -

CDR3nt: TGTGCCAGCAGCTTAACAGGGCGGTATTCCTACAATGAGCAGTTCTTC
CDR3aa: CASSLTGRYSYNEQFF
j_gene: TRBJ2-1
v_gene: TRBV11-2
abundance: many
d_gene: -

CDR3nt: TGTGCCAGCACCCCCTTAGCGGGCCCATCCTACGAGCAGTACTTC
CDR3aa: CASTPLAGPSYEQYF
j_gene: TRBJ2-7
v_gene: TRBV27
abundance: many
d_gene: TRBD2

CDR3nt: TGTGCCAGCAGTTATTATAGCGGGTCCCCATTAGCCAAAAACATTCAGTACTTC
CDR3aa: CASSYYSGSPLAKNIQYF
j_gene: TRBJ2-4
v_gene: TRBV6-5
abundance: -
d_gene: TRBD2

CDR3nt: TGTGCCAGCAGTTTCTGGACTCATGGCTACACCTTC
CDR3aa: CASSFWTHGYTF
j_gene: TRBJ1-2
v_gene: TRBV12-3/TRBV12-4
abundance: many
d_gene: -

CDR3nt: TGTGCCAGCAGTTCCGGCAGGGACTATGGCTACACCTTC
CDR3aa: CASSSGRDYGYTF
j_gene: TRBJ1-2
v_gene: TRBV28
abundance: many
d_gene: -

CDR3nt: TGCAGTGCTAGCCGCGGGAGCCCTTCCTACGAGCAGTACTTC
CDR3aa: CSASRGSPSYEQYF
j_gene: TRBJ2-7
v_gene: TRBV20-1
abundance: many
d_gene: TRBD2

CDR3nt: TGTGCCAGCAGTGAACTAGACGGGAGAATGGGCGAGCAGTACTTC
CDR3aa: CASSELDGRMGEQYF
j_gene: TRBJ2-7
v_gene: TRBV25-1
abundance: few
d_gene: -

CDR3nt: TGTGCCAGCAGGAAGAGAGAGGCCACCACTGAAGCTTTCTTT
CDR3aa: CASRKREATTEAFF
j_gene: TRBJ1-1
v_gene: TRBV25-1
abundance: few
d_gene: -

CDR3nt: TGCAGTGCTAGGGCCATCGTAGGGCTAGCGGGTTCTACCTACGAGCAGTACTTC
CDR3aa: CSARAIVGLAGSTYEQYF
j_gene: TRBJ2-7
v_gene: TRBV20-1
abundance: -
d_gene: TRBD2

CDR3nt: TGTGCCAGCAGTAACAGAGGTACTAGCTCTGGGGCCAACGTCCTGACTTTC
CDR3aa: CASSNRGTSSGANVLTF
j_gene: TRBJ2-6
v_gene: TRBV6-1
abundance: few
d_gene: -

CDR3nt: TGCGCCATCCCGCGGCAGGGAAGTAGGGATTATCTGGCTGAAGCTTTCTTT
CDR3aa: CAIPRQGSRDYLAEAFF
j_gene: TRBJ1-1
v_gene: TRBV5-1
abundance: many
d_gene: -

CDR3nt: TGTGCCAGCAGCCAGAATCGACAGTACGAGCAGTACTTC
CDR3aa: CASSQNRQYEQYF
j_gene: TRBJ2-7
v_gene: TRBV7-2
abundance: many
d_gene: -

CDR3nt: TGTGCCAGCAGCCAAGATCGGAAGCGGGAGCCTTACAATGAGCAGTTCTTC
CDR3aa: CASSQDRKREPYNEQFF
j_gene: TRBJ2-1
v_gene: TRBV3-1
abundance: -
d_gene: TRBD2

CDR3nt: TGTGCCACCAGTGATTCCAGTGGGACAGGGGGGTTTCGACAGCCCCAGCATTTT
CDR3aa: CATSDSSGTGGFRQPQHF
j_gene: TRBJ1-5
v_gene: TRBV24-1
abundance: few
d_gene: TRBD1

CDR3nt: TGTGCCACCCGGCTGAAACAGGGGGCGTCTTACGAGCAGTACTTC
CDR3aa: CATRLKQGASYEQYF
j_gene: TRBJ2-7
v_gene: TRBV28
abundance: many
d_gene: TRBD1

CDR3nt: TGTGCCAGCAGCCCTTCTAGTTGCACCGGGGAGCTGTTTTTT
CDR3aa: CASSPSSCTGELFF
j_gene: TRBJ2-2
v_gene: TRBV5-5
abundance: -
d_gene: -

CDR3nt: TGTGCCAGCAATACTGCCCCGGGGACTAGGGGGCATGAGCAGTTCTTC
CDR3aa: CASNTAPGTRGHEQFF
j_gene: TRBJ2-1
v_gene: TRBV19
abundance: many
d_gene: -

CDR3nt: TGTGCCAGCAGCCGAAAAACAGGGGGACGCGGGGCCAACGTCCTGACTTTC
CDR3aa: CASSRKTGGRGANVLTF
j_gene: TRBJ2-6
v_gene: TRBV6-1
abundance: many
d_gene: TRBD1

CDR3nt: TGTGCCAGCAGCTTAAGAAGATACAATGAGCAGTTCTTC
CDR3aa: CASSLRRYNEQFF
j_gene: TRBJ2-1
v_gene: TRBV11-3
abundance: many
d_gene: -

CDR3nt: TGTGCCAGCAGCTTACGCCTGGGGACTTTTTGCATTCAGTACTTC
CDR3aa: CASSLRLGTFCIQYF
j_gene: TRBJ2-4
v_gene: TRBV7-2
abundance: few
d_gene: -

CDR3nt: TGTGCCAGCAGCCTAACCGGGACTAGCGGCACAGATACGCAGTATTTT
CDR3aa: CASSLTGTSGTDTQYF
j_gene: TRBJ2-3
v_gene: TRBV7-9
abundance: many
d_gene: TRBD2

CDR3nt: TGTGCCAGCAGCCTATATGGCGGGACGAACACCGGGGAGCTGTTTTTT
CDR3aa: CASSLYGGTNTGELFF
j_gene: TRBJ2-2
v_gene: TRBV27
abundance: many
d_gene: -

CDR3nt: TGCAGTGCTAGGCGCCCCGGAGGGACCTACAATGAGCAGTTCTTC
CDR3aa: CSARRPGGTYNEQFF
j_gene: TRBJ2-1
v_gene: TRBV20-1
abundance: -
d_gene: -

CDR3nt: TGTGCCACCAGCAGAGATTCCGGGACTAGCGGCTACGAGCAGTACTTC
CDR3aa: CATSRDSGTSGYEQYF
j_gene: TRBJ2-7
v_gene: TRBV15
abundance: many
d_gene: TRBD2

CDR3nt: TGTGCCAGCAGCGCCAGCGGGACAAAGAAAGAGACCCAGTACTTC
CDR3aa: CASSASGTKKETQYF
j_gene: TRBJ2-5
v_gene: TRBV12-3/TRBV12-4
abundance: few
d_gene: -

CDR3nt: TGTGCCACCTGGGACCTTGGGGATGAAAAACTGTTTTTT
CDR3aa: CATWDLGDEKLFF
j_gene: TRBJ1-4
v_gene: TRBV10-3
abundance: many
d_gene: -

CDR3nt: TGTGCCAGCAGGGATCAGGAAAAACTGTTTTTT
CDR3aa: CASRDQEKLFF
j_gene: TRBJ1-4
v_gene: TRBV27
abundance: many
d_gene: -

CDR3nt: TGTGCCAGCAGCGGGGGACAAGGGGATGAAAAACTGTTTTTT
CDR3aa: CASSGGQGDEKLFF
j_gene: TRBJ1-4
v_gene: TRBV2
abundance: many
d_gene: -

CDR3nt: TGTGCCAGCACCTCGGGACGGATACACGTGCAGACCCAGTACTTC
CDR3aa: CASTSGRIHVQTQYF
j_gene: TRBJ2-5
v_gene: TRBV6-1
abundance: many
d_gene: -

CDR3nt: TGTGCCAGCAGCTTATGGTTGGGGGCATCCTACAATGAGCAGTTCTTC
CDR3aa: CASSLWLGASYNEQFF
j_gene: TRBJ2-1
v_gene: TRBV7-9
abundance: many
d_gene: -

CDR3nt: TGCAGTGCGCGGGACTGGAGCTCCTACAATGAGCAGTTCTTC
CDR3aa: CSARDWSSYNEQFF
j_gene: TRBJ2-1
v_gene: TRBV20-1
abundance: many
d_gene: -

CDR3nt: TGTGCCAGCAGCCCCGGGGCAGCCATCAATCAGCCCCAGCATTTT
CDR3aa: CASSPGAAINQPQHF
j_gene: TRBJ1-5
v_gene: TRBV7-2
abundance: many
d_gene: -

CDR3nt: TGCAGCGTTGAAGATTTGGCAGGAGTTGGGGAAAAACTGTCTTTT
CDR3aa: CSVEDLAGVGEKLSF
j_gene: TRBJ1-4
v_gene: TRBV29-1
abundance: -
d_gene: -

CDR3nt: TGTGCCAGCAGCAACAAACAGGGCTGGACCGGGGAGCTGTTTTTT
CDR3aa: CASSNKQGWTGELFF
j_gene: TRBJ2-2
v_gene: TRBV7-8
abundance: -
d_gene: -

CDR3nt: TGTGCCAGCAGTTTTACGGGGATGGGTTACGGCTACACCTTC
CDR3aa: CASSFTGMGYGYTF
j_gene: TRBJ1-2
v_gene: TRBV12-3/TRBV12-4
abundance: many
d_gene: -

CDR3nt: TGTGCCAGCAGCACCCATTCCGGGAGTACAGATACGCGGTATTTT
CDR3aa: CASSTHSGSTDTRYF
j_gene: TRBJ2-3
v_gene: TRBV7-3
abundance: -
d_gene: -

CDR3nt: TGCGCCAGCAGCCGCTCTTCGGCGGGGGAGCTGTTTTTT
CDR3aa: CASSRSSAGELFF
j_gene: TRBJ2-2
v_gene: TRBV5-1
abundance: -
d_gene: -

CDR3nt: TGTGCCAGCAGTGAAGGCAGCCTAAACACTGAAGCTTTCTTT
CDR3aa: CASSEGSLNTEAFF
j_gene: TRBJ1-1
v_gene: TRBV2
abundance: many
d_gene: -

CDR3nt: TGTGCCAGCAGCCAACGGACAGGGGGACTAGCGGGAGGTTACGAGCAGTACTTC
CDR3aa: CASSQRTGGLAGGYEQYF
j_gene: TRBJ2-7
v_gene: TRBV7-8
abundance: many
d_gene: TRBD2

CDR3nt: TGCAGTGCGGGAGGCAGAGATACGCAGTATTTT
CDR3aa: CSAGGRDTQYF
j_gene: TRBJ2-3
v_gene: TRBV20-1
abundance: many
d_gene: -

CDR3nt: TGTGCCAGCAGTGAGGCCTCCTCCAATCAGCCCCAGCATTTT
CDR3aa: CASSEASSNQPQHF
j_gene: TRBJ1-5
v_gene: TRBV2
abundance: many
d_gene: -

CDR3nt: TGCAGTGCTAATAGCGGTCCGGGGACCAATGAGCAGTTCTTC
CDR3aa: CSANSGPGTNEQFF
j_gene: TRBJ2-1
v_gene: TRBV20-1
abundance: many
d_gene: -

CDR3nt: TGTGCCAGCGATACCAGCGGGAGGTTCTCCTACAATGAGCAGTTCTTC
CDR3aa: CASDTSGRFSYNEQFF
j_gene: TRBJ2-1
v_gene: TRBV12-3/TRBV12-4
abundance: many
d_gene: TRBD2

CDR3nt: TGCAGTGCTAGATCCGAAGGTTTTGAGCAGTTCTTC
CDR3aa: CSARSEGFEQFF
j_gene: TRBJ2-1
v_gene: TRBV20-1
abundance: many
d_gene: -

CDR3nt: TGTGCTAGTGCCTATCTAGCGGGAGGAGAGACCCAGTACTTC
CDR3aa: CASAYLAGGETQYF
j_gene: TRBJ2-5
v_gene: TRBV12-5
abundance: -
d_gene: TRBD2

CDR3nt: TGTGCCAGCAGCCCCAGAGAGGATACGCAGTATTTT
CDR3aa: CASSPREDTQYF
j_gene: TRBJ2-3
v_gene: TRBV7-3
abundance: few
d_gene: -

CDR3nt: TGTGCCAGCAGCCAAGAGGGGCCTAGAAGGGAGCAGTTCTTC
CDR3aa: CASSQEGPRREQFF
j_gene: TRBJ2-1
v_gene: TRBV3-1
abundance: many
d_gene: -

CDR3nt: TGCAGTGCTAGAGGCGGGAGGAGCTCCTACGAGCAGTACTTC
CDR3aa: CSARGGRSSYEQYF
j_gene: TRBJ2-7
v_gene: TRBV20-1
abundance: many
d_gene: TRBD2